The 20 T cell receptor beta chains reported below all come from one sample, sequenced in a study of T cells in Graves' hyperthyroidism and ophthalmopathy. RNA transcripts served as the template for amplifying TCR beta CDR3 regions. With the HTBI primer set, the TCR CDR3 went through a first round of RT-PCR. In TCRdb, the multiplex PCR reads were re-called with MiXCR into one record per CDR3 protein. Among 600,000 to 650,000 distinct CDR3 sequences listed, about 16% were seen once. What was sequenced was blood. These receptors originate from a woman between 25 and 40 years old with Graves' hyperthyroidism.

With regard to this clonotype: The CDR3 does not end in the conserved phenylalanine or tryptophan, so this is likely a read error. This chain links TRBV4-3 with TRBJ2-7, with TRBD1 matching over 8 bases. The CDR3 extends over 16 amino acids. Germline V CDR1 and CDR2: LGHNA, YSLEER. Trimming took 1 base from V and 1 from J; bases not matched to a gene: 6. The CDR3 reads CASSQARTGGSYEQYL. The CDR3 DNA reads TGCGCCAGCAGCCAAGCCCGTACAGGGGGGTCCTACGAGCAGTACCTC.

V usage is TRBV19 and J usage is TRBJ1-1; tentative D call: TRBD1 (5 bases). The CDR3 is 15 amino acids. Deletions cut 6 bases from V and 0 bases from J, with 14 bases between. Per germline, CDR1 LNHDA and CDR2 SQIVND (reference sequence). In DNA, the CDR3 is TGTGCCAGTAGAGACAAGGGAGGGGTGAACACTGAAGCTTTCTTT. Translated, it gives CASRDKGGVNTEAFF. Combining the CDR3 with reference TRBV19 and TRBJ1-1 gives the whole variable domain DGGITQSPKYLFRKEGQNVTLSCEQNLNHDAMYWYRQDPGQGLRLIYYSQIVNDFQKGDIAEGYSVSREKKESFPLTVTSAQKNPTAFYLCASRDKGGVNTEAFFGQGTRLTVV.

There are many counts of this clonotype. The chain joins TRBV12-3 or TRBV12-4 to TRBJ2-7, with TRBD2 matching 12 bases. CDR3 size: 15 residues. Unmatched junction bases numbered 7, after V lost 1 base and J lost 9 bases. The CDR3 sequence is CASSLGLAGEGLQYF. The CDR3 DNA reads TGTGCCAGCAGTTTAGGACTAGCGGGAGAAGGATTGCAGTACTTC.

J is TRBJ1-6 and V is TRBV27; TRBD1 might be the D (6 bases). The CDR3 sequence is 15 residues long. The V and J ends lost 6 bases and 7 bases respectively, with 16 bases between them. Germline-derived CDR1 and CDR2 are MNHEY and SMNVEV (reference sequence). The DNA for the CDR3 is TGTGCCAGCAGCTCCAGGACAGCTCACAATTCACCCCTCCACTTT. Protein: CASSSRTAHNSPLHF.

This clonotype was picked up many times. The chain is built from TRBV7-2 and TRBJ2-7; D possibly matches TRBD1 or TRBD2 (5 bases each). This CDR3 is 14 amino acids long. The V and J ends lost 4 bases and 6 bases respectively, with 16 bases between them. Per the germline V gene, CDR1 is SGHTA and CDR2 is FQGNSA. The CDR3 region is CASSSGTLLGEQYF. CDR3 in DNA: TGTGCCAGCAGCTCGGGGACCCTACTGGGCGAGCAGTACTTC.

In its sample, this clonotype was seen many times. The chain couples TRBV11-2 to TRBJ2-3, with D possibly matching TRBD1 (5 bases). The CDR3 is made up of 15 amino acids. V dropped 1 base and J dropped 2 bases, with 10 bases sitting between them. Looked up from germline, CDR1 is SGHAT and CDR2 is FQNNGV. The CDR3: CASSLGVGDTDTQYF. For the CDR3, the DNA is TGTGCCAGCAGCTTAGGTGTAGGGGACACAGATACGCAGTATTTT.

This clonotype appeared many times. This chain uses TRBV3-2 with TRBJ2-3; the table gives TRBD1 as D, unverified against the DNA. TRBV3-2 is a recognized pseudogene. The CDR3 runs to 19 residues. This CDR3 reads CASSPAPCLAQSSTDTQYF. The CDR3 DNA reads TGTGCCAGCAGCCCTGCTCCCTGCCTCGCGCAAAGTAGCACAGATACGCAGTATTTT.

The gene calls are TRBV28 and TRBJ2-1; tentative D call: TRBD2 (7 bases). Trimming took off 7 bases at V and 3 bases at J, with 19 bases between the two ends. The germline CDR1 and CDR2 sequences are MDHEN and SYDVKM. The CDR3 is 16 amino acids. The CDR3 sequence: CASMGYRGANYNEQFF. CDR3 sequence (DNA): TGTGCCAGCATGGGTTATCGGGGGGCCAACTACAATGAGCAGTTCTTC.

This clonotype has ten or more counts. V is TRBV2 and J is TRBJ2-6; tentative D call: TRBD1 (6 bases). The ends were cut back, 10 bases at V and 0 bases at J, with 16 bases in the middle. Germline V gene data show CDR1 as SNHLY and CDR2 as FYNNEI. This CDR3 has 16 residues. The CDR3 loop is CAIYAGALSGANVLTF. CDR3 nucleotide sequence: TGTGCCATTTATGCAGGGGCCCTCTCTGGGGCCAACGTCCTGACTTTC.

CDR3 sequence reads: CSVGGSLGEQYF. CDR3 sequence (DNA): TGCAGCGTTGGTGGCTCGCTAGGCGAGCAGTACTTC. The chain has TRBV29-1 and TRBJ2-7; D call uncertain. V gave up 4 bases and J gave up 6 bases, with 13 bases separating them. Germline loops: CDR1 SQVTM, CDR2 ANQGSEA. The CDR3 runs to 12 residues.

This clonotype was observed a few times. This chain links TRBV7-8 with TRBJ2-5, with a weak D call TRBD2 (7 bases). Trimming took off 4 bases at V and 2 bases at J, with 14 bases between the two ends. The CDR3 length is 15 residues. Germline CDR1 reads SGHVS; CDR2 reads FQNEAQ. The CDR3 here is CASSWGGHNQETQYF. CDR3 in DNA: TGTGCCAGCAGCTGGGGGGGACACAATCAAGAGACCCAGTACTTC.

The rearrangement links TRBV7-9 to TRBJ1-1, with D possibly matching TRBD1 (5 bases). The CDR3 is 16 amino acids. With 5 bases removed from V and 5 bases from J, the gap between germline ends came to 21 bases. The germline gives CDR1 SEHNR, CDR2 FQNEAQ (reference sequence). The CDR3 bases are TGTGCCAGCAGCCCCGTCACGGGTTCGAGGGGTACTGAAGCTTTCTTT. Its protein product is CASSPVTGSRGTEAFF. The full variable domain, completed using reference TRBV7-9 and TRBJ1-1, is DTGVSQNPRHKITKRGQNVTFRCDPISEHNRLYWYRQTLGQGPEFLTYFQNEAQLEKSRLLSDRFSAERPKGSFSTLEIQRTEQGDSAMYLCASSPVTGSRGTEAFFGQGTRLTVV.

This clonotype was detected only a few times. J is TRBJ1-6 and V is TRBV27; 7 bases map to TRBD1. V was pared by 4 bases and J by 10 bases, with 16 bases of the junction left unmatched. This CDR3 has 17 residues. The germline V gene encodes CDR1 MNHEY and CDR2 SMNVEV (reference sequence). In DNA form, the CDR3 reads TGTGCCAGCAGTTCCTCCGGGGCAGGGGGATTTAGCTCACCCCTCCACTTT. Translated, it gives CASSSSGAGGFSSPLHF.

This clonotype was found many times. This chain links TRBV20-1 with TRBJ2-7; TRBD2 matches 9 bases. The trim removed 6 bases at V and 10 bases at J, leaving 10 bases unmatched. Germline CDR1 is DFQATT and CDR2 is SNEGSKA (reference sequence). The CDR3 contains 12 residues. The CDR3 sequence: CSAVDLSGGQYF. The DNA of the CDR3 is TGCAGTGCCGTTGACCTTAGCGGGGGTCAGTACTTC.

This chain connects TRBV28 to TRBJ2-1, with D possibly TRBD2 on 5 matching bases. V lost 3 bases, J lost 7 bases, and 10 bases lay in between. Germline V gives CDR1 MDHEN, CDR2 SYDVKM. The CDR3 covers 13 residues. This CDR3 is CASSFGELNEQFF. The CDR3 DNA is TGTGCCAGCAGTTTCGGGGAGTTGAATGAGCAGTTCTTC.

This clonotype showed up just a few times. The chain has TRBV5-4 and TRBJ2-1; D remains ambiguous. The CDR3 runs to 16 residues. V dropped 1 base and J dropped 0 bases, with 11 bases sitting between them. Germline CDR1 reads SGHNT; CDR2 reads YYREEE (reference sequence). The CDR3 reads CASSLIAGSSYNEQFF. Written as DNA, the CDR3 is TGTGCCAGCAGCTTGATCGCCGGTAGCTCCTACAATGAGCAGTTCTTC.

Ten or more counts support this clonotype. J is TRBJ2-5 and V is TRBV20-1; TRBD2 might be the D (5 bases). The CDR3 spans 12 residues. Germline CDR1 DFQATT, CDR2 SNEGSKA (reference sequence). The ends were cut back, 7 bases at V and 5 bases at J, with 14 bases in the middle. CDR3 nucleotide sequence: TGCAGTGTGGCTAGCCGGTTGGAGACCCAGTACTTC. It codes for CSVASRLETQYF.

This clonotype was seen many times. The chain uses TRBV6-1 and TRBJ1-5; weak D call: TRBD1 (5 bases). Per the germline V gene, CDR1 is MNHNS and CDR2 is SASEGT. The CDR3 runs 12 residues. Trimming pared 8 bases from V and 4 bases from J, leaving 9 bases between. DNA for the CDR3: TGTGCCAGCCGACAGCATAATCAGCCCCAGCATTTT. Translated: CASRQHNQPQHF.

V is TRBV19 and J is TRBJ2-1, with D unresolved. The CDR3 sequence is 14 residues long. CDR1 is LNHDA and CDR2 is SQIVND in the germline V gene (reference sequence). With 2 bases removed from V and 6 bases from J, the gap between germline ends came to 11 bases. The CDR3, as DNA: TGTGCCAGTAGTATAAAAGTATACGGCAATGAGCAGTTCTTC. Translation: CASSIKVYGNEQFF.

This clonotype was recorded at least ten times. CDR3 coding DNA: TGTGCCAGCAGCCCCACAGGGAGGGAGCTGTTTTTT. Amino acid sequence: CASSPTGRELFF. The chain uses TRBV3-1 and TRBJ2-2; D possibly corresponds to TRBD1 (6 bases). Deletions cut 4 bases from V and 9 bases from J, with 9 bases between. The germline V gene encodes CDR1 LGHDT and CDR2 YNNKEL (reference sequence). The CDR3 has 12 amino acids.